These 9 T cell receptor beta chains share one sample of origin, sequenced in a study of human T cells and chemical hapten exposure. TCRdb redid the calling of the RACE reads with MiXCR, one entry per CDR3 protein. The table has around 99,000 distinct CDR3 sequences, around 12% seen once; the top ten hold 2% to 2.5%. Time point defined: patch test 1, 2 weeks after DPC sensitization. The treatment here: therapeutic diphenylcyclopropenone sensitization with weekly scalp DPC. The sample in question was whole blood, obtained in connection with sensitization to the hapten diphenylcyclopropenone (DPC). The receptor set was obtained from a woman in her thirties or forties with alopecia areata. Some clones in this sample may be carry-over from other donors' samples.

In this sample, this clonotype turned up many times. This chain links TRBV28 with TRBJ2-7; D uncertain. This CDR3 contains 14 residues. Germline CDR1 reads MDHEN; CDR2 reads SYDVKM. V was trimmed by 0 bases and J by 2 bases, leaving 8 bases between them. The CDR3 nucleotides read TGTGCCAGCAGTTTATGGCCTAGTGCCTACGAGCAGTACTTC. The encoded protein is CASSLWPSAYEQYF.

A remark on this clonotype: With a much larger clone just one base away, this may be a read error. The gene calls are TRBV4-2 and TRBJ2-3, with unresolved D. Germline values: CDR1 LGHNA, CDR2 YNFKEQ. V was shortened by 5 bases and J by 1 base, with 4 bases between the two germline ends. This CDR3 contains 12 residues. CDR3 sequence reads: CASSYRTDTQYF. The CDR3 nucleotides are TGTGCCAGCAGCTACCGCACAGATACGCAGTATTTT.

In its sample, this clonotype was seen a few times. The gene calls are TRBV7-6 and TRBJ2-7, with D tentatively TRBD1 or TRBD2 (6 bases each). The CDR3 has 14 amino acids. Germline V gives CDR1 SGHVS, CDR2 FNYEAQ. Trimming removed 1 base at V and 3 bases at J, with 10 bases between. The DNA of the CDR3 is TGTGCCAGCAGCTTAGGAGGGGGAGGCTACGAGCAGTACTTC. Its translation: CASSLGGGGYEQYF.

DNA of the CDR3: TGTGCCAGCAGTCCAATCGGGCGGGCCGCCTCCTACAATGAGCAGTTCTTC. Translation gives CASSPIGRAASYNEQFF. This chain joins TRBV28 and TRBJ2-1; a possible D gene is TRBD2 (5 bases). Germline CDR1 reads MDHEN; CDR2 reads SYDVKM. This CDR3 has 17 amino acids. V lost 5 bases to trimming and J lost 0 bases, with 17 bases between them.

This clonotype was seen more than once but under ten times. The V gene is TRBV4-1, the J gene TRBJ2-3, with 12 bases matching TRBD1. After removal of 0 bases from V and 4 bases from J, the junction contained 8 bases not matched to a gene. This CDR3 has 18 amino acids. Germline CDR1 and CDR2: MGHRA and YSYEKL. The CDR3 spells CASSQEGGTGGIADTQYF. The CDR3 coding sequence is TGCGCCAGCAGCCAAGAAGGTGGGACAGGGGGCATCGCAGATACGCAGTATTTT.

The chain combines TRBV6-5 with TRBJ1-2; D might be TRBD1 (6 bases). V was cut by 6 bases and J by 5 bases, with 19 bases left in between. Looked up from germline, CDR1 is MNHEY and CDR2 is SVGAGI. This CDR3 spans 15 amino acids. The CDR3 loop reads CASSPRAGAGYGYTF. The CDR3 bases are TGTGCCAGCAGCCCGAGGGCAGGGGCGGGTTATGGCTACACCTTC.

The J gene is TRBJ2-7, the V gene TRBV7-9; D possibly uses TRBD1 or TRBD2 (5 bases each). Germline V gene sequence: CDR1 SEHNR, CDR2 FQNEAQ (reference sequence). Trimming cost V 3 bases and J 7 bases, with 7 bases left between them. The CDR3 runs to 11 residues. The DNA for the CDR3 is TGTGCCAGCAGCTTCGAGGGGGAGCAGTACTTC. It codes for CASSFEGEQYF. Combining the CDR3 with reference TRBV7-9 and TRBJ2-7 gives the whole variable domain DTGVSQNPRHKITKRGQNVTFRCDPISEHNRLYWYRQTLGQGPEFLTYFQNEAQLEKSRLLSDRFSAERPKGSFSTLEIQRTEQGDSAMYLCASSFEGEQYFGPGTRLTVT.

The chain has TRBV11-3 and TRBJ2-1; 10 bases fit TRBD2. This CDR3 spans 14 amino acids. The germline CDR1 and CDR2 sequences are SGHNT and YENEEA. J gave up 8 bases and V 5 bases, and 6 bases lay outside the gene matches. The CDR3 sequence: CASSLAGVGDEQFF. CDR3 bases: TGTGCCAGCAGCCTAGCGGGAGTAGGCGATGAGCAGTTCTTC.

The rearrangement uses TRBV27 and TRBJ2-7; D is undetermined. The CDR3 spans 13 residues. V dropped 2 bases and J dropped 2 bases, with 7 bases sitting between them. The germline V gene encodes CDR1 MNHEY and CDR2 SMNVEV (reference sequence). CDR3 sequence: CASSLRPAYEQYF. CDR3 bases: TGTGCCAGCAGTTTAAGGCCAGCCTACGAGCAGTACTTC.